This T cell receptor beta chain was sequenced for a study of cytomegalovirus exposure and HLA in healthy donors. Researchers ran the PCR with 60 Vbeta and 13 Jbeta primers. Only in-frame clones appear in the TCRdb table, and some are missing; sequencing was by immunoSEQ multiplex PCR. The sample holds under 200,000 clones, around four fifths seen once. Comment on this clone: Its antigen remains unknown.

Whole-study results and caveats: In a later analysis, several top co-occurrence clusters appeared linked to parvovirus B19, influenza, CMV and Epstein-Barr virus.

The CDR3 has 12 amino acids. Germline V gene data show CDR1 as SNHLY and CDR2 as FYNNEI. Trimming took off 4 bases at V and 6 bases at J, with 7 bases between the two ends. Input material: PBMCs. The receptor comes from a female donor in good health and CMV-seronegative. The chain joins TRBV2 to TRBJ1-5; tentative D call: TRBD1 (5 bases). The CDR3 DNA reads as TGTGCCAGCAGTGGGAGGGGTCAGCCCCAGCATTTT. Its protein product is CASSGRGQPQHF.